This T cell receptor beta chain was found in a study of STAT3 mutations in large granular lymphocyte leukemia (dated by TCRdb to about 2019). For the wider study: Roughly half of the T-LGLL patients who were sequenced longitudinally carried canonical activating STAT3 mutations. For each patient, sequencing was performed at an average of approximately 4 time points, with a range of 2 to 8 samplings. Serial deep sequencing of TCRbeta CDR3 and STAT3 was performed in patients with T-cell large granular lymphocyte leukemia to reconstruct clonal hierarchy and dynamics. A couple of patients with natural killer LGL leukemia were also sequenced longitudinally as controls within the study. From an initial cohort of 207 LGL patients, about 20 representative T-LGLL cases were selected for longitudinal TCRbeta and STAT3 sequencing. Over half of the T-LGLL patients were given one or more immunosuppressive therapy regimens, and 40% of the treated patients had a hematologic response.

Reading the germline V gene gives CDR1 SGDLS and CDR2 YYNGEE. V is pared back by 7 bases and J by 6 bases, with 13 bases lying between the germline termini. The CDR3 runs 12 residues from the cysteine to the phenylalanine. The CDR3 DNA has 36 bases and is translated from base 1. Worth noting for this clone: The clone's antigen remains unknown. It has no much larger one-base neighbor in the sample; base qualities were not kept.

The paper's findings and limits, for the study overall: Because no samples were available when a clone first appeared, clonal expansion had to be inferred from samplings taken at other points. At least one immunodominant TCRbeta clonotype was identified in every T-LGLL patient, and multiple immunodominant subclonotypes were identified in about half of the T-LGLL patients. The burden of the dominant TCR clone was higher than the STAT3 mutant burden in several patients, which suggests that the STAT3 mutation arose secondarily inside a clone that had already expanded. In about 30% of the 18 patients, TCR clonotype switching occurred after therapy, and every newly emerging clone was STAT3 wild type. Since codominant clonotypes persisted in some patients, a small but highly pathogenic clone may have gone undetected. Linking therapy response to changes in TCR clonal burden was complicated by variable intervals between samplings and by differing treatment regimens.

TCRbeta libraries were sequenced on an Illumina MiSeq, and an average of about 40,773 productive templates per sample was obtained. TCRbeta CDR3 libraries were generated with the immunoSEQ assay using multiplex PCR amplification. The authors processed their data as follows. Following a previously defined approach, repertoire diversity was calculated, and values close to 0 point to extremely monoclonal samples. TCRdb obtained this table from immuneACCESS and retained in-frame rearrangements with V and J assigned. These tables miss some clones; where compared with another copy, unresolved V genes account for less than half of the shortfall, and the remainder is unexplained. The V and J calls and clone size come from that table; D and trimming were worked out from the DNA. This sample has approximately 29,000 clones in its table, and about 86% of those were observed once. In total, the top ten clones hold about 13% of the sample.

The same DNA, extracted from blood mononuclear cells, served for both the TCR sequencing and the STAT3 sequencing. The rearrangement combines TRBV9 with TRBJ1-2; the D gene cannot be resolved reliably. The sequenced sample was peripheral blood mononuclear cells. The receptor comes from a man between 60 and 70 years old with T-cell large granular lymphocyte leukemia. Some clones in this sample may be carry-over from other donors' samples. The age is the age at diagnosis. The bases are TGTGCCAGCGGATCCGGGCTGGATGGCTACACCTTC. Translated, it gives CASGSGLDGYTF.